One sample yielded the 25 T cell receptor beta chains listed below, sequenced in a study of regulatory T cells in long-lasting Graves disease (dated by TCRdb to the early 2020s). The meaning of the sample's time point label: newly diagnosed GD, antithyroid drugs for less than 3 months. For both TCR sequencing and RNA sequencing, RNA was extracted from PBMCs using TRIzol. The library was built by means of multiplex PCR. Sequencing relied on an Illumina HiSeq 4000. To build TCR beta libraries, CDR3 regions were amplified by Arm-PCR using iRepertoire HTBI primers. TCRdb reanalyzed the raw reads on its own, using fastp at Q25 for trimming and MiXCR for clone calling, and kept in-frame beta chains. Each entry merges the rows of one CDR3 protein and shows their most common DNA and genes. For this sample the table gives 350,000 to 500,000 distinct CDR3 sequences, of which about 17% were detected only once. The ten largest account for approximately 11% of the sample.

The same data also contributed to another study, on T cells in Graves' hyperthyroidism and ophthalmopathy.

The input for sequencing was peripheral blood mononuclear cells (PBMCs), taken at new diagnosis, from a patient treated with antithyroid drugs. The receptor set was obtained from a woman aged 25-40 years with Graves disease. Donor details come from another sample of the same person, matched by shared clones.

Ten or more counts support this clonotype. The rearrangement joins TRBV20-1 to TRBJ1-5; TRBD1 matches at 7 bases. The germline gives CDR1 DFQATT, CDR2 SNEGSKA (reference sequence). This CDR3 spans 16 amino acids. V dropped 6 bases and J dropped 0; count of bases not matched to a gene: 11. The CDR3 region has the DNA TGCAGTGCCCGAAGACAGGGATTTTATAGCAATCAGCCCCAGCATTTT. Its translation is CSARRQGFYSNQPQHF.

This clonotype was observed many times. The rearrangement uses TRBV30 and TRBJ1-3, with 10 bases fitting TRBD1. After removal of 8 bases from V and 2 bases from J, the junction contained 12 bases not matched to a gene. Germline CDR1 and CDR2: GTSNPN and SVGIG (reference sequence). CDR3 length: 16 amino acids. The CDR3 DNA sequence: TGTGCCGGAATACCGGGACAGGGGAACGCTGGAAACACCATATATTTT. Encoded protein: CAGIPGQGNAGNTIYF.

The chain combines TRBV18 with TRBJ2-7; 10 nucleotides agree with TRBD2. The ends lost 3 bases at V and 6 bases at J; junction bases unmatched: 5. Germline V gene lookup returns CDR1 KGHSH and CDR2 LQKENI. CDR3 length: 14 amino acids. The CDR3 DNA reads TGTGCCAGCTCACCTCTAGCGGGAGTTAGCGAGCAGTACTTC. Amino acids: CASSPLAGVSEQYF.

This clonotype was seen many times. This chain uses TRBV6-1 with TRBJ2-1; 10 positions match TRBD2. CDR1 and CDR2 (germline): MNHNS, SASEGT. Trimming at V came to 8 bases and at J to 7 bases, leaving 5 bases not matched to a gene. The CDR3 runs to 13 residues. CDR3 amino acids: CASVMGLANEQFF. CDR3 sequence (DNA): TGTGCCAGCGTCATGGGACTAGCGAATGAGCAGTTCTTC.

The V call is TRBV20-1, the J call TRBJ2-2; D possibly uses TRBD1 or TRBD2 (5 bases each). Germline values: CDR1 DFQATT, CDR2 SNEGSKA (reference sequence). This CDR3 has 13 amino acids. The V and J ends lost 1 base and 4 bases respectively, with 7 bases between them. The CDR3 coding sequence is TGCAGTGCTAGAGCCGGGACCACCGGGGAGCTGTTTTTT. This gives the protein CSARAGTTGELFF.

This clonotype was counted ten times or more. The chain has TRBV7-9 and TRBJ1-1; D gene unclear. The CDR3 is 14 amino acids. Deletions cut 5 bases from V and 11 bases from J, with 21 bases between. Per germline, CDR1 SEHNR and CDR2 FQNEAQ (reference sequence). The CDR3 here is CASSPPGSAGEAFF. CDR3 sequence (DNA): TGTGCCAGCAGCCCCCCCGGGTCGGCTGGTGAGGCTTTCTTT.

Ten or more counts support this clonotype. The chain couples TRBV6-1 to TRBJ1-5, with D maybe TRBD1 (5 bases). The CDR3 contains 18 residues. CDR1 is MNHNS and CDR2 is SASEGT in the germline V gene. V was shortened by 0 bases and J by 0 bases, with 15 bases between the two germline ends. The CDR3 reads CASSEARGRPHSNQPQHF. For the CDR3, the DNA is TGTGCCAGCAGTGAAGCACGGGGCAGGCCGCATAGCAATCAGCCCCAGCATTTT.

This clonotype appeared many times. V gene TRBV2 combines with J gene TRBJ1-2; D is possibly TRBD1 (5 bases). Germline CDR1 is SNHLY and CDR2 is FYNNEI. The V gene lost 4 bases and the J gene lost 8 bases, with 14 bases spanning the gap. The CDR3 totals 13 residues. Here the CDR3 DNA reads TGTGCCAGCAGTGGTGGGACTCTGAGCGGCTACACCTTC. This encodes CASSGGTLSGYTF.

This clonotype was detected ten times or more. The rearrangement uses TRBV20-1 and TRBJ2-1; 7 nucleotides align to TRBD2. This CDR3 region has 15 residues. Germline CDR1 is DFQATT and CDR2 is SNEGSKA (reference sequence). V trimming: 0 bases; J trimming: 9 bases; junction bases outside the gene matches: 11. CDR3 sequence: CSARDPTSDRSEQFF. The CDR3, as DNA: TGCAGTGCTAGAGATCCCACTAGCGACCGAAGTGAGCAGTTCTTC.

This clonotype was picked up many times. This CDR3 reads CASSFEGGRVYEQFF. The CDR3 DNA reads TGTGCCAGCAGCTTCGAGGGGGGGAGGGTTTATGAGCAGTTCTTC. V usage is TRBV11-2 and J usage is TRBJ2-1, with a weak D call TRBD2 (7 bases). Trimming removed 3 bases from V and 8 bases from J, with 17 bases in between. Germline V gene data show CDR1 as SGHAT and CDR2 as FQNNGV. The CDR3 sequence is 15 residues long. Complete variable domain (other parts from reference TRBV11-2 and TRBJ2-1): EAGVAQSPRYKIIEKRQSVAFWCNPISGHATLYWYQQILGQGPKLLIQFQNNGVVDDSQLPKDRFSAERLKGVDSTLKIQPAKLEDSAVYLCASSFEGGRVYEQFFGPGTRLTVL.

This chain uses TRBV7-8 with TRBJ2-7; tentative D call: TRBD2 (5 bases). This CDR3 region has 13 residues. Trimming shortened V by 4 bases and J by 6 bases, and 13 bases separated the two germline ends. Germline V lookup: CDR1 SGHVS, CDR2 FQNEAQ. The DNA for the CDR3 is TGTGCCAGCAGCTCCGACGGACGGGGCGAGCAGTACTTC. Its translation is CASSSDGRGEQYF.

This clonotype has a count of ten or more. The rearrangement joins TRBV20-1 to TRBJ2-7, with D perhaps TRBD2 (6 bases). The V gene's germline CDR1 is DFQATT and CDR2 SNEGSKA (reference sequence). The ends were cut back, 0 bases at V and 9 bases at J, with 33 bases in the middle. This CDR3 is 19 amino acids long. CDR3 in DNA: TGCAGTGCTAGAGATCCATGGGGTACGGCGGGACTTAATCATCCGGGGCAGTACTTC. Protein: CSARDPWGTAGLNHPGQYF.

This clonotype has only one observation. The chain recombines TRBV7-9 with TRBJ1-3; D is undetermined. This CDR3 is 16 amino acids long. The V end was cut by 0 bases, the J end by 0 bases, with 9 bases between. The germline V gene has CDR1 SEHNR and CDR2 FQNEAQ (reference sequence). The CDR3 loop reads CASSLAPLDSGNTIYF. CDR3 DNA: TGTGCCAGCAGCTTAGCTCCCTTGGACTCTGGAAACACCATATATTTT.

This clonotype was seen a single time. This chain joins TRBV9 and TRBJ2-1; TRBD2 matches at 13 bases. Germline V CDR1 and CDR2: SGDLS, YYNGEE. The CDR3 has 18 amino acids. V was clipped by 3 bases and J by 7 bases; unmatched bases: 13. In DNA form, the CDR3 reads TGTGCCAGCAGCGATCAATATCGGACTAGCGGGAGATTGAATGAGCAGTTCTTC. It is translated as CASSDQYRTSGRLNEQFF.

This clonotype was counted between two and nine times. The chain uses TRBV4-1 and TRBJ1-2; D call uncertain. Trimming removed 1 base from V and 6 bases from J, with 12 bases in between. Germline V gene data show CDR1 as MGHRA and CDR2 as YSYEKL. The CDR3 length is 14 residues. CDR3 DNA sequence: TGCGCCAGCAGCCAAGTCCCCGGGAGGGATGGCTACACCTTC. Amino acids: CASSQVPGRDGYTF.

This clonotype was observed at least ten times. This chain connects TRBV3-1 to TRBJ2-1, with D possibly TRBD2 on 6 matching bases. Trimming took off 0 bases at V and 8 bases at J, with 23 bases between the two ends. CDR1 LGHDT and CDR2 YNNKEL come from the germline V gene (reference sequence). The length of the CDR3 is 18 residues. The CDR3 is CASSQDYRERAQGDEQFF. The CDR3 DNA reads TGTGCCAGCAGCCAAGATTATCGTGAGCGGGCTCAGGGTGATGAGCAGTTCTTC.

The sample holds many counts of this clonotype. This chain links TRBV5-5 with TRBJ2-2; D may be TRBD2 (5 bases). The V gene lost 0 bases and the J gene lost 0 bases, with 9 bases spanning the gap. The germline CDR1 and CDR2 sequences are SGHKS and YYEKEE (reference sequence). The CDR3 contains 16 residues. The CDR3 here is CASSLGLNPNTGELFF. The CDR3 nucleotides read TGTGCCAGCAGCTTGGGACTAAACCCGAACACCGGGGAGCTGTTTTTT.

This clonotype came up many times. This sequence joins TRBV27 and TRBJ1-2, with 7 positions matching TRBD1. The junction had 7 bases not matched to a gene; V was cut back by 0 bases and J by 3 bases. The CDR3 consists of 16 residues. CDR1 is MNHEY and CDR2 is SMNVEV in the germline V gene (reference sequence). CDR3 residues: CASSLSPDRAHYGYTF. CDR3 in DNA: TGTGCCAGCAGTTTATCCCCTGACAGGGCGCACTATGGCTACACCTTC.

About this clonotype: A read error may be the cause here, since a much bigger clone is one base away. The gene calls are TRBV6-2 or TRBV6-3 and TRBJ2-1; possibly TRBD1 for D (6 bases). In germline, CDR1 is MNHEY, CDR2 SVGEGT. The CDR3 covers 15 residues. In DNA form, the CDR3 reads TGTGCCAGCAGGAAAGGGGGAGCCTCCTACAGTGAGCAGTTCTTC. Protein sequence: CASRKGGASYSEQFF.

This clonotype was recorded many times. A read error may produce the germline difference seen at one junction end. The chain joins TRBV7-2 to TRBJ2-7; 10 bases are shared with TRBD2. CDR1 and CDR2 (germline): SGHTA, FQGNSA. The CDR3 is 13 residues long. The CDR3 sequence: CASSPSGSDEQYF. The CDR3 DNA sequence: TGCGCCAGCAGCCCTAGCGGGAGTGACGAGCAGTACTTC.

V gene TRBV4-1 combines with J gene TRBJ1-3; the D gene is possibly TRBD1 (6 bases). Germline V gene lookup returns CDR1 MGHRA and CDR2 YSYEKL. Trimming removed 1 base from V and 5 bases from J, with 18 bases in between. The length of the CDR3 is 17 residues. CDR3 in DNA: TGCGCCAGCAGCCAAGGTGGACAGAGAAATAGAAGAAACACCATATATTTT. Amino acids: CASSQGGQRNRRNTIYF.

The chain is built from TRBV11-2 and TRBJ2-5, with TRBD2 matching 15 bases. CDR1 and CDR2 from the germline V gene are SGHAT and FQNNGV. After removal of 7 bases from V and 4 bases from J, the junction contained 7 bases not matched to a gene. The CDR3 contains 16 residues. The CDR3 DNA reads as TGTGCCAGCACCAAAAGGACTAGCGGGAGGGGAGAGACCCAGTACTTC. Translating gives CASTKRTSGRGETQYF.

The genes are TRBV6-2 or TRBV6-3 and TRBJ1-1, with TRBD1 as a possible D gene (6 bases). Trimming removed 5 bases from V and 1 base from J, with 11 bases in between. Germline CDR1 and CDR2: MNHEY and SVGEGT. The CDR3 is made up of 14 amino acids. CDR3 DNA sequence: TGTGCCAGCAGTAACCGGGACACGAACACTGAAGCTTTCTTT. The encoded protein is CASSNRDTNTEAFF.

The gene calls are TRBV25-1 and TRBJ2-5, with a possible D match to TRBD2 (7 bases). The V gene lost 2 bases and the J gene lost 5 bases, with 15 bases spanning the gap. The CDR3 totals 15 residues. Germline CDR1 and CDR2: MGHDK and SYGVNS. CDR3 DNA: TGTGCCAGCAGTGAAGGGGGGGGGCCCCACGAGACCCAGTACTTC. Translating gives CASSEGGGPHETQYF.

This clonotype was seen more than once but under ten times. The chain uses TRBV28 and TRBJ2-1, with D tentatively TRBD2 (5 bases). V gave up 6 bases and J gave up 10 bases, with 13 bases separating them. There are 12 residues in the CDR3. Germline loops: CDR1 MDHEN, CDR2 SYDVKM. The CDR3 nucleotides are TGTGCCAGCAGAACCCCAGAGCGGGAGCAGTTCTTC. It codes for CASRTPEREQFF.